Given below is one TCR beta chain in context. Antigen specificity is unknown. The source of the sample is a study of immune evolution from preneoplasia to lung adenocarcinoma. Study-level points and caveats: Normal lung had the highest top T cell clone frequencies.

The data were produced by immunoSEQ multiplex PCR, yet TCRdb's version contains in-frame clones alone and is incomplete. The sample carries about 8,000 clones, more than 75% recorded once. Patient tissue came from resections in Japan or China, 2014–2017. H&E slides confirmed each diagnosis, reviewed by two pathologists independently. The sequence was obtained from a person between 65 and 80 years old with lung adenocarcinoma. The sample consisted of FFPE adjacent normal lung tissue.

The CDR3 region has the DNA TGTGCCAGTACCTACAGATCCTATGGCTACACCTTC. Translation: CASTYRSYGYTF. The V call is TRBV7-9, the J call TRBJ1-2; no reliable D call. Trimming cost V 9 bases and J 4 bases, with 12 bases left between them. The CDR3 runs 12 residues. Germline V gene sequence: CDR1 SEHNR, CDR2 FQNEAQ (reference sequence).